Listed here are 15 T cell receptor beta chains from one sample, sequenced in a study of shared clonotypes between healthy human individuals. Profiled with immunoSEQ multiplex PCR; TCRdb holds only in-frame clones, not every one. This table has roughly 2.1 million clones, about 93% appearing once. Terminally differentiated effector memory CD45RA+ cells were excluded by CCR7 positive selection of CD45RO-negative cells. The sequenced material came from naive CD8+ T cells from PBMCs. The receptors were sampled from a man aged 18-30 years in good health. Some clones in this sample may be carry-over from other donors' samples.

The chain employs TRBV7-9 and TRBJ2-2; either TRBD1 or TRBD2 may fit D (5 bases each). Trimming took 1 base from V and 3 from J, leaving 15 bases between them. This CDR3 is 17 amino acids long. Per the germline V gene, CDR1 is SEHNR and CDR2 is FQNEAQ (reference sequence). The CDR3 DNA is TGTGCCAGCAGCTTAGGAGGGGTGTCTAGGGACACCGGGGAGCTGTTTTTT. Translating it yields CASSLGGVSRDTGELFF.

V gene TRBV7-8 combines with J gene TRBJ2-2; 8 nucleotides align to TRBD2. Looked up from germline, CDR1 is SGHVS and CDR2 is FQNEAQ. V dropped 3 bases and J dropped 6; count of bases not matched to a gene: 6. This CDR3 is 15 amino acids long. The CDR3 nucleotides read TGTGCCAGCAGCTTGGGTGTAGCGGGGCCCGGGGAGCTGTTTTTT. Protein product: CASSLGVAGPGELFF. Together with reference TRBV7-8 and TRBJ2-2, the CDR3 gives the full variable domain: GAGVSQSPRYKVAKRGQDVALRCDPISGHVSLFWYQQALGQGPEFLTYFQNEAQLDKSGLPSDRFFAERPEGSVSTLKIQRTQQEDSAVYLCASSLGVAGPGELFFGEGSRLTVL.

About this clone itself: At the DNA level, this CDR3 is encoded by other sequences in the same sample as well. V is TRBV5-1 and J is TRBJ1-1; unclear D gene. Trimming left V 3 bases short and J 0 bases short, with 6 bases between. Germline CDR1 reads SGHRS; CDR2 reads YFSETQ. The CDR3 is 13 residues long. CDR3 protein: CASSSGMNTEAFF. The CDR3 DNA reads TGCGCCAGCAGCTCGGGGATGAACACTGAAGCTTTCTTT. The full variable domain, its missing parts supplied by reference TRBV5-1 and TRBJ1-1, is KAGVTQTPRYLIKTRGQQVTLSCSPISGHRSVSWYQQTPGQGLQFLFEYFSETQRNKGNFPGRFSGRQFSNSRSEMNVSTLELGDSALYLCASSSGMNTEAFFGQGTRLTVV.

The chain combines TRBV2 with TRBJ2-2, with TRBD1 matching 9 bases. Unmatched junction bases numbered 12, after V lost 4 bases and J lost 6 bases. Germline V gene data show CDR1 as SNHLY and CDR2 as FYNNEI. The CDR3 covers 17 residues. CDR3 region: CASSGNTGTGLAGELFF. In DNA form, the CDR3 reads TGTGCCAGCAGTGGGAATACCGGGACAGGGTTGGCCGGGGAGCTGTTTTTT.

This chain connects TRBV9 to TRBJ2-7; 7 bases agree with TRBD1. The germline V gene has CDR1 SGDLS and CDR2 YYNGEE. Trimming removed 4 bases from V and 4 bases from J; junction bases left unmatched: 14. The CDR3 totals 16 residues. The CDR3 coding sequence is TGTGCCAGCAGCCTCCCGGTTGAGGGGGCAAGGTACGAGCAGTACTTC. Translated, it gives CASSLPVEGARYEQYF.

The chain carries TRBV4-1 and TRBJ2-5; the D call may be TRBD1 or TRBD2 (6 bases each). CDR3 length: 16 residues. The V end lost 0 bases, the J end lost 2 bases, and 13 bases lay between the germline ends. Per germline, CDR1 MGHRA and CDR2 YSYEKL. For the CDR3, the DNA is TGCGCCAGCAGCCAAGAAGGGGGGAGTCGGCAAGAGACCCAGTACTTC. This gives the protein CASSQEGGSRQETQYF.

V and J are TRBV11-2 and TRBJ2-7; maybe TRBD2 (5 bases). CDR1 and CDR2 from the germline V gene are SGHAT and FQNNGV. The CDR3 loop spans 15 amino acids. V was clipped by 6 bases and J by 1 base, with 16 bases between them. The CDR3 is CASRAPGLGSYEQYF. CDR3 in DNA: TGTGCCAGCAGGGCCCCAGGACTGGGGTCCTACGAGCAGTACTTC.

The chain has TRBV29-1 and TRBJ2-7; TRBD2 matches 7 bases. CDR3 length: 15 residues. Germline V gene data show CDR1 as SQVTM and CDR2 as ANQGSEA. Unmatched junction bases numbered 11, after V lost 3 bases and J lost 3 bases. CDR3 DNA: TGCAGCGTTGAGGGGGGGACCCCATCCTTCTACGAGCAGTACTTC. It yields the protein CSVEGGTPSFYEQYF.

As concerns this clone: This CDR3 is also generated by other DNA sequences in the sample. V is TRBV10-3 and J is TRBJ2-7, with D possibly matching TRBD2 (5 bases). Germline assignment: CDR1 ENHRY and CDR2 SYGVKD. The V gene lost 8 bases and the J gene lost 2 bases, with 13 bases spanning the gap. The CDR3 totals 13 residues. The chain's CDR3 is CAISDGVTYEQYF. CDR3 DNA sequence: TGTGCCATCTCCGACGGGGTTACCTACGAGCAGTACTTC.

This rearrangement joins TRBV27 to TRBJ2-7; D is possibly TRBD1 or TRBD2 (6 bases each). The V end was cut by 5 bases, the J end by 0 bases, with 17 bases between. The CDR3 extends over 16 amino acids. The V gene's germline CDR1 is MNHEY and CDR2 SMNVEV (reference sequence). In nucleotides, the CDR3 is TGTGCCAGCAGTCCGTCGGACGGGGGCGTCTCCTACGAGCAGTACTTC. This translates into CASSPSDGGVSYEQYF.

This chain uses TRBV19 with TRBJ2-3, with D maybe TRBD1 (5 bases). Germline loops: CDR1 LNHDA, CDR2 SQIVND (reference sequence). Trimming left V 7 bases short and J 0 bases short, with 14 bases between. CDR3 length: 15 amino acids. CDR3 loop: CASTPGPPSTDTQYF. DNA for the CDR3: TGTGCCAGTACTCCAGGGCCTCCTAGCACAGATACGCAGTATTTT.

The chain has TRBV29-1 and TRBJ2-7, with D unresolved. CDR3 length: 13 amino acids. Trimming pared 6 bases from V and 2 bases from J, leaving 14 bases between. Germline V gene sequence: CDR1 SQVTM, CDR2 ANQGSEA. Here the CDR3 DNA reads TGCAGCGTCACAGACGACCCTCCCTACGAGCAGTACTTC. It is translated as CSVTDDPPYEQYF.

The rearrangement joins TRBV6-5 to TRBJ1-5; the D is unclear. From germline, CDR1 is MNHEY and CDR2 SVGAGI. The CDR3 covers 13 residues. V lost 11 bases to trimming and J lost 0 bases, with 11 bases between them. The CDR3 DNA follows: TGTGCCCCAAGAGGTTATAGCAATCAGCCCCAGCATTTT. Its translation: CAPRGYSNQPQHF.

This chain joins TRBV5-1 and TRBJ2-1; D unresolved. V dropped 2 bases and J dropped 9 bases, with 9 bases sitting between them. This CDR3 region has 12 residues. CDR1 is SGHRS and CDR2 is YFSETQ in the germline V gene. CDR3 in DNA: TGCGCCAGCAGCTTTTCCCCTGGTGAGCAGTTCTTC. It is translated as CASSFSPGEQFF.

This chain uses TRBV19 with TRBJ2-1; 7 bases are shared with TRBD1. The length of the CDR3 is 14 residues. CDR1 is LNHDA, CDR2 SQIVND, per germline (reference sequence). V dropped 5 bases and J dropped 6; count of bases not matched to a gene: 7. CDR3 loop: CASSEQGVSNEQFF. CDR3 nucleotide sequence: TGTGCCAGTAGTGAGCAGGGGGTTTCCAATGAGCAGTTCTTC.